These 29 T cell receptor beta chains were sequenced from one sample in a study of T cell repertoires in cytomegalovirus infection. TCRdb re-called the reads with MiXCR, one entry per CDR3 protein. The sample has under 350,000 distinct CDR3 sequences; around 10% are singletons. Sequenced sample: PBMCs. The receptors stem from a human donor in good health (CMV status not recorded). Some clones in this sample may be carry-over from other donors' samples.

The chain is built from TRBV28 and TRBJ1-2, with a weak D call TRBD1 (5 bases). Trimming took 6 bases from V and 4 from J, leaving 15 bases between them. The length of the CDR3 is 14 residues. In germline, CDR1 is MDHEN, CDR2 SYDVKM. The CDR3 coding sequence is TGTGCCAGCAGCGAAAGGGGACTCGGCTATGGCTACACCTTC. It yields the protein CASSERGLGYGYTF.

The sample holds many counts of this clonotype. V and J are TRBV7-9 and TRBJ1-1; D not certain. CDR1 SEHNR and CDR2 FQNEAQ come from the germline V gene (reference sequence). V was pared by 1 base and J by 8 bases, with 14 bases between. There are 14 residues in the CDR3. The CDR3 bases are TGTGCCAGCAGCTTAGGTGACCGAGGGCAGGAAGCTTTCTTT. This gives the protein CASSLGDRGQEAFF.

This clonotype was detected many times. The chain recombines TRBV29-1 with TRBJ2-1; D uncertain. Trimming shortened V by 3 bases and J by 8 bases, and 14 bases separated the two germline ends. The CDR3 runs 13 residues. From germline, CDR1 is SQVTM and CDR2 ANQGSEA. The CDR3 spells CSVDKPTTDEQFF. Here the CDR3 DNA reads TGCAGCGTTGACAAACCTACCACGGATGAGCAGTTCTTC.

This clonotype has a count of ten or more. The CDR3 nucleotides are TGCGCCAGCTGCGTCAGCAATAGCGGGGTACACAATGAGCAGTTCTTC. It encodes CASCVSNSGVHNEQFF. This sequence joins TRBV5-1 and TRBJ2-1, with 8 nucleotides matching TRBD2. The CDR3 is 16 residues long. From germline, CDR1 is SGHRS and CDR2 YFSETQ. The V and J ends lost 7 bases and 5 bases, in that order; junction bases with no gene match: 14.

The V and J genes are TRBV29-1 and TRBJ2-2; no reliable D call. The germline V gene encodes CDR1 SQVTM and CDR2 ANQGSEA. Trimming stripped 3 bases from V and 0 bases from J, with 5 bases between. This CDR3 has 13 amino acids. CDR3 in DNA: TGCAGCGTTGACCCTACGAACACCGGGGAGCTGTTTTTT. Amino acid sequence: CSVDPTNTGELFF.

This clonotype was observed a few times. The chain employs TRBV5-4 and TRBJ2-2; 8 bases are a match to TRBD2. The ends lost 0 bases at V and 4 bases at J; junction bases unmatched: 8. CDR1 is SGHNT and CDR2 is YYREEE in the germline V gene (reference sequence). The CDR3 covers 17 residues. The CDR3 DNA sequence: TGTGCCAGCAGCTTGGAATTCAGCGGGGGCCCCACCGGGGAGCTGTTTTTT. Translated, it gives CASSLEFSGGPTGELFF.

In DNA, the CDR3 is TGCAGTGCTGCCGACCGTAGCTCCTACAATGAGCAGTTCTTC. Protein: CSAADRSSYNEQFF. The V call is TRBV20-1, the J call TRBJ2-1, with no clear D. The CDR3 consists of 14 residues. V lost 5 bases to trimming and J lost 0 bases, with 11 bases between them. The germline V gene encodes CDR1 DFQATT and CDR2 SNEGSKA (reference sequence).

This clonotype was recorded a few times. The chain uses TRBV20-1 and TRBJ2-5; D perhaps matches TRBD1 (5 bases). From germline, CDR1 is DFQATT and CDR2 SNEGSKA (reference sequence). This CDR3 contains 15 residues. V was trimmed by 3 bases and J by 4 bases, leaving 18 bases between them. The CDR3 nucleotides read TGCAGTGCTAGTTTCCAGGGCGGTCAGGGAGAGACCCAGTACTTC. Translation: CSASFQGGQGETQYF.

Many counts were recorded for this clonotype. This chain links TRBV7-9 with TRBJ1-2; D ambiguous. Germline CDR1 and CDR2: SEHNR and FQNEAQ (reference sequence). V lost 1 base to trimming and J lost 4 bases, with 13 bases between them. The CDR3 has 15 amino acids. The CDR3 loop is CASSLDHRLTYGYTF. Written as DNA, the CDR3 is TGTGCCAGCAGCTTAGACCATCGACTGACCTATGGCTACACCTTC.

At least ten counts were recorded for this clonotype. The rearrangement uses TRBV6-5 and TRBJ2-1; 7 bases are shared with TRBD1. Losses at the gene ends were 2 bases for V and 5 bases for J; bases not matched to a gene: 3. CDR1 and CDR2 (germline): MNHEY, SVGAGI. This CDR3 spans 14 amino acids. The CDR3 sequence is CASSYGTENNEQFF. DNA of the CDR3: TGTGCCAGCAGTTACGGGACAGAGAACAATGAGCAGTTCTTC.

This chain connects TRBV23-1 to TRBJ1-6, with D unresolved. TRBV23-1 is an ORF, and what it does is uncertain. V was pared by 3 bases and J by 0 bases, with 12 bases between. The length of the CDR3 is 17 residues. The CDR3: CASSHGQADSYNSPLHF. CDR3 bases: TGCGCCAGCAGTCACGGGCAGGCAGACTCCTATAATTCACCCCTCCACTTT.

In this sample, this clonotype turned up many times. The chain uses TRBV6-1 and TRBJ1-2; TRBD1 matches 9 bases. The CDR3 totals 13 residues. Germline CDR1 is MNHNS and CDR2 is SASEGT. The ends lost 5 bases at V and 7 bases at J; junction bases unmatched: 5. CDR3 DNA: TGTGCCAGCAGTAGACAGGGGGTCTTTGGCTACACCTTC. This gives the protein CASSRQGVFGYTF.

A note on this clonotype: At one end the junction does not follow the germline gene, possibly because of a read error. This chain uses TRBV14 with TRBJ2-5; no reliable D call. Germline CDR1 is SGHDN and CDR2 is FVKESK. The CDR3 is 15 residues long. The CDR3 loop reads CASSLLGAFQETRYF. CDR3 DNA sequence: TGTGCCAGCAGCCTCCTAGGAGCTTTCCAAGAGACCCGGTACTTC.

In this sample, this clonotype turned up a few times. This chain connects TRBV20-1 to TRBJ1-4, with D possibly matching TRBD1 (5 bases). The ends were cut back, 5 bases at V and 6 bases at J, with 13 bases in the middle. The CDR3 extends over 13 amino acids. Germline CDR1 is DFQATT and CDR2 is SNEGSKA (reference sequence). CDR3 nucleotide sequence: TGCAGTGCTCCGGGGCCGGTGGATGAAAAACTGTTTTTT. Residues: CSAPGPVDEKLFF.

This clonotype came up many times. The V gene is TRBV7-2, the J gene TRBJ2-1; 12 nucleotides line up with TRBD2. CDR1 and CDR2 (germline): SGHTA, FQGNSA. This CDR3 has 14 amino acids. V lost 1 base, J lost 10 bases, and 2 bases stayed unmatched. The CDR3 DNA follows: TGTGCCAGCAGCTTAGGGACTAGCGGGGAAGAGCAGTTCTTC. Its translation: CASSLGTSGEEQFF.

In DNA form, the CDR3 reads TGCAGCGCCTGGACAGGACTTTCCAAAAACATTCAGTACTTC. Protein sequence: CSAWTGLSKNIQYF. V gene TRBV29-1 combines with J gene TRBJ2-4; 7 bases align to TRBD1. This CDR3 spans 14 amino acids. CDR1 is SQVTM, CDR2 ANQGSEA, per germline. J was trimmed by 2 bases and V by 7 bases; bases with no gene match: 8. The entire variable domain, with the rest obtained from reference TRBV29-1 and TRBJ2-4, is as follows: SAVISQKPSRDICQRGTSLTIQCQVDSQVTMMFWYRQQPGQSLTLIATANQGSEATYESGFVIDKFPISRPNLTFSTLTVSNMSPEDSSIYLCSAWTGLSKNIQYFGAGTRLSVL.

This clonotype was seen only a few times. This rearrangement joins TRBV29-1 to TRBJ2-7; a weak D match, TRBD1 (6 bases). The CDR3 extends over 11 amino acids. Per germline, CDR1 SQVTM and CDR2 ANQGSEA. V was shortened by 4 bases and J by 2 bases, with 6 bases between the two germline ends. In DNA form, the CDR3 reads TGCAGCGTTGGGGACACCTACGAGCAGTACGTC. Protein product: CSVGDTYEQYV.

This clonotype has a count of ten or more. The chain's CDR3 is CASSQDYFQLGTRNTEAFF. The CDR3 DNA reads TGTGCCAGCAGCCAAGATTACTTCCAACTGGGGACTAGGAACACTGAAGCTTTCTTT. The chain recombines TRBV14 with TRBJ1-1, with D perhaps matching TRBD1 (5 bases). Germline V CDR1 and CDR2: SGHDN, FVKESK. This CDR3 comprises 19 residues. V lost 0 bases, J lost 1 base, and 21 bases lay in between.

This clonotype was detected a few times. The J gene is TRBJ1-1, the V gene TRBV12-3 or TRBV12-4; D is undetermined. This CDR3 region has 14 residues. V gave up 6 bases and J gave up 1 base, with 12 bases separating them. The DNA of the CDR3 is TGTGCCAGCAGGGTGGCAGCCGGGAACACTGAAGCTTTCTTT. Amino acids: CASRVAAGNTEAFF.

The chain combines TRBV24-1 with TRBJ1-2, with a tentative D call TRBD1 (6 bases). In germline, CDR1 is KGHDR, CDR2 SFDVKD. CDR3 length: 15 amino acids. Trimming pared 3 bases from V and 4 bases from J, leaving 14 bases between. The CDR3 nucleotides read TGTGCCACCAGTGATCCGGGGGCGAAACTCTATGGCTACACCTTC. It specifies CATSDPGAKLYGYTF.

The chain couples TRBV4-1 to TRBJ1-4; TRBD1 might be the D (6 bases). V was shortened by 3 bases and J by 5 bases, with 16 bases between the two germline ends. Germline V gene data show CDR1 as MGHRA and CDR2 as YSYEKL. This CDR3 is built from 16 residues. CDR3 sequence reads: CASSQQDRTENEKLFF. CDR3 in DNA: TGCGCCAGCAGCCAGCAAGACAGGACCGAGAATGAAAAACTGTTTTTT.

This clonotype was seen repeatedly, ten times or more. The V gene is TRBV25-1, the J gene TRBJ2-5, with D perhaps matching TRBD2 (5 bases). This CDR3 comprises 15 residues. Germline assignment: CDR1 MGHDK and CDR2 SYGVNS. Between the trimmed V and J ends, which lost 3 bases and 5 bases, there was a span of 16 bases. CDR3 in amino acids: CASSEIEGTQETQYF. In nucleotides, the CDR3 is TGTGCCAGCAGTGAGATCGAGGGAACCCAGGAGACCCAGTACTTC.

The J gene is TRBJ2-1, the V gene TRBV5-1; the D gene is possibly TRBD1 (5 bases). The CDR3 spans 16 residues. V lost 4 bases to trimming and J lost 7 bases, with 21 bases between them. Germline loops: CDR1 SGHRS, CDR2 YFSETQ. The CDR3 loop reads CASSLRQPQGWNEQFF. CDR3 nucleotides: TGCGCCAGCAGCCTACGTCAACCCCAGGGTTGGAATGAGCAGTTCTTC. The complete variable domain, with remaining parts taken from reference TRBV5-1 and TRBJ2-1, reads KAGVTQTPRYLIKTRGQQVTLSCSPISGHRSVSWYQQTPGQGLQFLFEYFSETQRNKGNFPGRFSGRQFSNSRSEMNVSTLELGDSALYLCASSLRQPQGWNEQFFGPGTRLTVL.

This clonotype was recorded a few times. The chain employs TRBV14 and TRBJ1-5; no firm D call. Looked up from germline, CDR1 is SGHDN and CDR2 is FVKESK. The CDR3 length is 13 residues. The V end lost 5 bases, the J end lost 5 bases, and 10 bases lay between the germline ends. CDR3 nucleotides: TGTGCCAGCAGCTTCACAGTGGATCAGCCCCAGCATTTT. Its protein is CASSFTVDQPQHF.

In its sample, this clonotype was seen a few times. The rearrangement links TRBV29-1 to TRBJ1-2, with D uncertain. Germline lookup yields CDR1 SQVTM and CDR2 ANQGSEA. The CDR3 length is 10 residues. The V end was cut by 4 bases, the J end by 8 bases, with 8 bases between. This CDR3 is CSVGEQGYTF. CDR3 nucleotide sequence: TGCAGCGTTGGAGAGCAAGGCTACACCTTC. The entire variable domain, with the rest obtained from reference TRBV29-1 and TRBJ1-2, is as follows: SAVISQKPSRDICQRGTSLTIQCQVDSQVTMMFWYRQQPGQSLTLIATANQGSEATYESGFVIDKFPISRPNLTFSTLTVSNMSPEDSSIYLCSVGEQGYTFGSGTRLTVV.

This clonotype was observed at least ten times. The chain carries TRBV18 and TRBJ1-2, with TRBD1 as a possible D gene (5 bases). Between the trimmed V and J ends, which lost 2 bases and 4 bases, there was a span of 14 bases. The CDR3 has 15 amino acids. From germline, CDR1 is KGHSH and CDR2 LQKENI. CDR3 in amino acids: CASSPTPTRAYGYTF. CDR3 in DNA: TGTGCCAGCTCACCAACACCCACCAGGGCCTATGGCTACACCTTC.

This clonotype was recorded many times. The V gene is TRBV6-2 or TRBV6-3, the J gene TRBJ1-2; 7 bases line up with TRBD1. Germline V gene sequence: CDR1 MNHEY, CDR2 SVGEGT. The trim removed 7 bases at V and 1 base at J, leaving 9 bases unmatched. This CDR3 has 15 amino acids. Here the CDR3 DNA reads TGTGCCAGCATAAAAAGCCGGGACAGTAACTATGGCTACACCTTC. Translated, it gives CASIKSRDSNYGYTF.

This clonotype was observed many times. The chain couples TRBV12-3 or TRBV12-4 to TRBJ2-7; 8 bases align to TRBD1. Trimming took 1 base from V and 7 from J; bases not matched to a gene: 3. This CDR3 spans 13 amino acids. The CDR3 nucleotides are TGTGCCAGCAGTTTAGGCAGGGGGCGGGAGCAGTACGTC. Its translation: CASSLGRGREQYV.

This clonotype came up many times. This sequence joins TRBV14 and TRBJ1-1; possibly TRBD1 for D (5 bases). This CDR3 has 15 amino acids. Germline V CDR1 and CDR2: SGHDN, FVKESK. V was shortened by 3 bases and J by 3 bases, with 14 bases between the two germline ends. In DNA, the CDR3 is TGTGCCAGCAGCCACCAAACCGGGGGAGACACTGAAGCTTTCTTT. It codes for CASSHQTGGDTEAFF. Together with reference TRBV14 and TRBJ1-1, the CDR3 gives the full variable domain: EAGVTQFPSHSVIEKGQTVTLRCDPISGHDNLYWYRRVMGKEIKFLLHFVKESKQDESGMPNNRFLAERTGGTYSTLKVQPAELEDSGVYFCASSHQTGGDTEAFFGQGTRLTVV.